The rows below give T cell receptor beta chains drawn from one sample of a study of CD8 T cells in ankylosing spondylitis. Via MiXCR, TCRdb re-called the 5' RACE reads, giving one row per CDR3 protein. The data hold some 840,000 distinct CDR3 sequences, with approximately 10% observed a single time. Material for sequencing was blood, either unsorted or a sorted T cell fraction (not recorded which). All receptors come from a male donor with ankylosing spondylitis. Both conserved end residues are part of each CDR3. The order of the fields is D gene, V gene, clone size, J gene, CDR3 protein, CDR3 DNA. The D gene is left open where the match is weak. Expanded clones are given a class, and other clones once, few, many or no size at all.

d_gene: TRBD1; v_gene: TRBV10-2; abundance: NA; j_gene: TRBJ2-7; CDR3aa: CASHRGYGTYEQYF; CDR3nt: TGCGCCAGTCACAGGGGATACGGAACCTACGAGCAGTACTTC
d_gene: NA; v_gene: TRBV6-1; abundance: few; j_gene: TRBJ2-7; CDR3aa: CASSSGSREQYF; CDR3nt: TGTGCCAGCAGCTCGGGGTCCAGGGAGCAGTACTTC
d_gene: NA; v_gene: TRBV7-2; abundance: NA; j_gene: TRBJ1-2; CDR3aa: CASSPAAVLRRGYTF; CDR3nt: TGTGCCAGCAGTCCTGCCGCGGTTCTCCGGCGGGGCTACACCTTC
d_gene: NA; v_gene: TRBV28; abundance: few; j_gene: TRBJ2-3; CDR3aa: CASSSTPGRRGNTQYF; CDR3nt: TGTGCCAGCAGTTCAACCCCGGGACGGCGCGGCAATACGCAGTATTTT
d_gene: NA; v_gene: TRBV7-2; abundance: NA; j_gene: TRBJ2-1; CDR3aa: CASSLHLGSYYNEQFF; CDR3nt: TGTGCCAGCAGCTTACACCTAGGCAGCTACTACAATGAGCAGTTCTTC
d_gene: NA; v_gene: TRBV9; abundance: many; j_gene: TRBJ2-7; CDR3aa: CASNRLGGTYEQYF; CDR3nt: TGTGCCAGCAACCGCCTTGGGGGGACCTACGAGCAGTACTTC
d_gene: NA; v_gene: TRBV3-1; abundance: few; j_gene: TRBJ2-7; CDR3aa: CASSQESSSYEQYF; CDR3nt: TGTGCCAGCAGCCAAGAATCGAGTTCCTACGAGCAGTACTTC
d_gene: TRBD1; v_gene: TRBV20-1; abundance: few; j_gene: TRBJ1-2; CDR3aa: CSARDGNRGSGYTF; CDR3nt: TGCAGTGCTAGAGATGGCAACAGGGGCAGTGGCTACACCTTC
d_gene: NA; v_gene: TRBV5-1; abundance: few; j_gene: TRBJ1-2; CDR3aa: CASSPRSVNYGYTF; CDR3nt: TGCGCCAGCAGTCCTAGATCCGTTAACTATGGCTACACCTTC
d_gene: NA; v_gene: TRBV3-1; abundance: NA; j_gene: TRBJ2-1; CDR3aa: CASSVLGGEQFF; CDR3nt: TGTGCCAGCAGCGTTCTAGGGGGTGAGCAGTTCTTC
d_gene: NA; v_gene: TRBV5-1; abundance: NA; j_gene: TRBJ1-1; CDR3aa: CASSLGDLEGTEAFF; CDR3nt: TGCGCCAGCAGCTTGGGTGACCTCGAAGGGACTGAAGCTTTCTTT
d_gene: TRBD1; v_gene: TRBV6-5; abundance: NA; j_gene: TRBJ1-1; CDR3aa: CASIRTGGTEAFF; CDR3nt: TGTGCCAGCATTAGGACAGGGGGGACTGAAGCTTTCTTT
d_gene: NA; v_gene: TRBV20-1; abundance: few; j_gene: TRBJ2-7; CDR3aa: CSARDPGRGIDEQYF; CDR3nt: TGCAGTGCTAGAGATCCCGGTAGGGGAATAGACGAGCAGTACTTC
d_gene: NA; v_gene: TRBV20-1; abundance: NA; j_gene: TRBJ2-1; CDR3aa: CSARDAGWDEQFF; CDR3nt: TGCAGTGCTAGAGATGCGGGATGGGATGAGCAGTTCTTC
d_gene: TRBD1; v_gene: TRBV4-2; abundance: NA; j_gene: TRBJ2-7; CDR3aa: CASSHLGQGGYEQYF; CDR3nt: TGTGCCAGCAGCCACCTTGGACAGGGCGGGTACGAGCAGTACTTC
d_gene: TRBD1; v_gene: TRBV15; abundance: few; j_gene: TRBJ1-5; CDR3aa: CATGGQELYLPQHF; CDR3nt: TGTGCCACCGGAGGACAGGAACTTTATCTTCCCCAGCATTTT
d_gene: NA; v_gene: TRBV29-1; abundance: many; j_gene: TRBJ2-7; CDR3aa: CSVGGRTGYEQYF; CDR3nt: TGCAGCGTTGGGGGGAGGACGGGCTACGAGCAGTACTTC
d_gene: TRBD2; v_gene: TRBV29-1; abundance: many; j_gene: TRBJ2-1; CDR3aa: CSVHFTSGSYNEQFF; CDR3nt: TGCAGCGTCCACTTCACTAGCGGCTCCTACAATGAGCAGTTCTTC
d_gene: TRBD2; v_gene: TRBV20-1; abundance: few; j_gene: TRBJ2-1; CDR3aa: CSARSGTNNEQFF; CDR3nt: TGCAGTGCTAGATCCGGGACTAACAATGAGCAGTTCTTC
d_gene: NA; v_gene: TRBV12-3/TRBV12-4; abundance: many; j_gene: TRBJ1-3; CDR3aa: CASSSAGNTIYF; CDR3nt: TGTGCCAGCAGTTCAGCTGGAAACACCATATATTTT
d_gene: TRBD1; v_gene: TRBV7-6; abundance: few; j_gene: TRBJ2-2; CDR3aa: CASSRYGTGNTGELFF; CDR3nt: TGTGCCAGCAGCCGTTATGGGACAGGGAACACCGGGGAGCTGTTTTTT
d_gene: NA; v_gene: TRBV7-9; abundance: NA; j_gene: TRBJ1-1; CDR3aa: CASSFTGLAGEAFF; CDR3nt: TGTGCCAGCAGCTTCACAGGGTTAGCTGGTGAAGCTTTCTTT
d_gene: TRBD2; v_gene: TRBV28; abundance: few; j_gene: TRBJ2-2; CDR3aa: CASKGLAGAGRNTGELFF; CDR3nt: TGTGCCAGCAAAGGACTAGCGGGGGCCGGACGAAACACCGGGGAGCTGTTTTTT
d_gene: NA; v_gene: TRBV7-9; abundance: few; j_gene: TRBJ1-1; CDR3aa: CASSQEGRGAFF; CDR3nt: TGTGCCAGCAGCCAAGAGGGGAGGGGAGCTTTCTTT
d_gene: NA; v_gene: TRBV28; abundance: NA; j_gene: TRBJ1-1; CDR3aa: CASSLFTAFF; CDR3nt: TGTGCCAGCAGTTTATTTACGGCTTTCTTT
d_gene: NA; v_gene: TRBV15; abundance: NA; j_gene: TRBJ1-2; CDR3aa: CATSSILTGNYGYTF; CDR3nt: TGTGCCACCAGCAGCATCCTCACAGGGAACTATGGCTACACCTTC
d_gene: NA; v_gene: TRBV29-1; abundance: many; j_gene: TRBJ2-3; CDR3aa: CSVNPPSTDTQYF; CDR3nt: TGCAGCGTTAACCCCCCGAGCACAGATACGCAGTATTTT
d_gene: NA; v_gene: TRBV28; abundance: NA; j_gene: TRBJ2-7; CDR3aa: CASRPPGRAYEQYF; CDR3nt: TGTGCCAGCAGACCCCCGGGCAGAGCCTACGAGCAGTACTTC
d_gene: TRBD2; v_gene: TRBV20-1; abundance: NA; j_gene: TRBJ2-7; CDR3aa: CCARVPPGGPTEQYF; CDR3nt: TGCTGTGCTAGAGTCCCCCCGGGAGGTCCCACCGAGCAGTACTTC